A single sample is the source of the 20 T cell receptor beta chains below, sequenced in a study of T cell responses to AZD1222 COVID-19 vaccine. TCRdb keeps only in-frame clones here, not all; method: immunoSEQ multiplex PCR. This sample has about 130,000 clones, with more than 90% found just once. Source: peripheral blood, taken 28 days after the second AZD1222 dose. These receptor sequences come from an adult who received the AZD1222 COVID-19 vaccine.

Points on this clone: The DNA is omitted, as the CDR3 cannot be located on it reliably, and the CDR3 follows TCRdb's listing. V usage is TRBV21-1 and J usage is TRBJ1-1. TRBV21-1 counts as a pseudogene. The length of the CDR3 is 16 amino acids, counting both ends. CDR3 in amino acids: CASSKVGGGAGTEAFF.

The chain carries TRBV5-1 and TRBJ1-4; TRBD1 might be the D (6 bases). Germline V gene sequence: CDR1 SGHRS, CDR2 YFSETQ. The germline V and J ends were trimmed by 5 bases and 1 base, with 6 bases remaining between them. The CDR3 has 13 residues. CDR3 residues: CASRDRTNEKLFF. CDR3 coding DNA: TGCGCCAGCAGGGACAGAACTAATGAAAAACTGTTTTTT.

V and J are TRBV27 and TRBJ1-1; TRBD1 aligns across 7 bases. CDR1 and CDR2 from the germline V gene are MNHEY and SMNVEV (reference sequence). The CDR3 has 13 residues. Unmatched junction bases numbered 5, after V lost 10 bases and J lost 0 bases. The CDR3 region is CATRGVVNTEAFF. CDR3 coding DNA: TGTGCCACCAGGGGGGTCGTGAACACTGAAGCTTTCTTT.

The rearrangement uses TRBV6-2 or TRBV6-3 and TRBJ2-7, with 16 bases fitting TRBD2. Germline V gene data show CDR1 as MNHEY and CDR2 as SVGEGT. V trimming: 2 bases; J trimming: 1 base; junction bases outside the gene matches: 8. The CDR3 consists of 19 residues. Written as DNA, the CDR3 is TGTGCCAGCAGTTACGGGACTAGCGGGAGGGCCCGGGGTTCCTACGAGCAGTACGTC. Translation gives CASSYGTSGRARGSYEQYV.

The chain combines TRBV30 with TRBJ1-1; D gene uncertain. V dropped 0 bases and J dropped 5 bases, with 7 bases sitting between them. There are 12 residues in the CDR3. Germline V gene sequence: CDR1 GTSNPN, CDR2 SVGIG (reference sequence). This CDR3 is CAWSVRGTEAFF. In DNA form, the CDR3 reads TGTGCCTGGAGTGTACGTGGGACTGAAGCTTTCTTT.

The chain has TRBV9 and TRBJ1-1, with no clear D. This CDR3 region has 13 residues. The germline V gene encodes CDR1 SGDLS and CDR2 YYNGEE. The V end lost 7 bases, the J end lost 1 base, and 11 bases lay between the germline ends. The CDR3 DNA reads TGTGCCAGCCGTCCGTATGAGAACACTGAAGCTTTCTTT. Translating gives CASRPYENTEAFF. The full variable domain, completed using reference TRBV9 and TRBJ1-1, is DSGVTQTPKHLITATGQRVTLRCSPRSGDLSVYWYQQSLDQGLQFLIQYYNGEERAKGNILERFSAQQFPDLHSELNLSSLELGDSALYFCASRPYENTEAFFGQGTRLTVV.

The gene calls are TRBV24-1 and TRBJ2-3; no firm D call. V was pared by 8 bases and J by 5 bases, with 7 bases between. This CDR3 has 11 amino acids. CDR1 KGHDR and CDR2 SFDVKD come from the germline V gene. The CDR3 DNA sequence: TGTGCCACCACGAGAGGAGATACGCAGTATTTT. Protein product: CATTRGDTQYF.

The CDR3 loop is CASSMGQGYQETQYF. The CDR3 DNA reads TGTGCCAGTAGTATGGGACAGGGGTACCAAGAGACCCAGTACTTC. The chain employs TRBV19 and TRBJ2-5; 10 bases align to TRBD1. CDR3 length: 15 residues. CDR1 and CDR2 from the germline V gene are LNHDA and SQIVND (reference sequence). The V segment lost 3 bases and the J segment 0 bases; nucleotides outside the gene matches: 1.

The V and J genes are TRBV5-6 and TRBJ1-1, with a possible D match to TRBD1 (5 bases). Trimming took off 0 bases at V and 5 bases at J, with 8 bases between the two ends. Germline V gene lookup returns CDR1 SGHDT and CDR2 YYEEEE. The CDR3 length is 13 residues. CDR3 loop: CASSLGGKTEAFF. The CDR3 region has the DNA TGTGCCAGCAGCTTGGGGGGGAAAACTGAAGCTTTCTTT.

The CDR3 loop reads CASSLEGSSGNTIYF. In nucleotides, the CDR3 is TGCGCCAGCAGCTTGGAGGGGAGCTCTGGAAACACCATATATTTT. The rearrangement links TRBV5-1 to TRBJ1-3, with D perhaps TRBD1 (5 bases). The CDR3 runs to 15 residues. Germline CDR1 is SGHRS and CDR2 is YFSETQ. V lost 0 bases and J lost 0, with 7 bases in between.

The V call is TRBV5-5, the J call TRBJ1-2, with 7 positions matching TRBD1. The length of the CDR3 is 16 residues. With V trimmed by 0 bases and J by 7 bases, 12 bases remained unmatched. The germline gives CDR1 SGHKS, CDR2 YYEKEE (reference sequence). CDR3: CASSLAPGQWLGGYTF. The CDR3 DNA sequence: TGTGCCAGCAGCTTGGCCCCGGGACAGTGGTTGGGTGGCTACACCTTC.

The V gene is TRBV18, the J gene TRBJ2-5; D ambiguous. This CDR3 has 14 amino acids. V gave up 1 base and J gave up 5 bases, with 11 bases separating them. In germline, CDR1 is KGHSH, CDR2 LQKENI. The CDR3 DNA sequence: TGTGCCAGCTCACCACAAGAGATCTCGGAGACCCAGTACTTC. Its translation is CASSPQEISETQYF.

The V gene is TRBV7-9, the J gene TRBJ1-1; a possible D gene is TRBD1 (5 bases). V lost 7 bases to trimming and J lost 3 bases, with 24 bases between them. The CDR3 is made up of 17 amino acids. Germline loops: CDR1 SEHNR, CDR2 FQNEAQ (reference sequence). The CDR3 loop is CASTPPRASTDYTEAFF. The CDR3 DNA reads as TGTGCCAGCACCCCCCCGCGAGCTTCGACAGACTACACTGAAGCTTTCTTT.

The chain links TRBV14 to TRBJ1-1; the D gene is possibly TRBD1 (5 bases). Trimming removed 0 bases from V and 8 bases from J, with 16 bases in between. This CDR3 has 15 amino acids. CDR1 and CDR2 (germline): SGHDN, FVKESK. This chain's CDR3 is CASSQEGRPGTEAFF. The CDR3 bases are TGTGCCAGCAGCCAAGAGGGGCGACCTGGGACGGAAGCTTTCTTT. The whole variable domain, remainder taken from reference TRBV14 and TRBJ1-1, is EAGVTQFPSHSVIEKGQTVTLRCDPISGHDNLYWYRRVMGKEIKFLLHFVKESKQDESGMPNNRFLAERTGGTYSTLKVQPAELEDSGVYFCASSQEGRPGTEAFFGQGTRLTVV.

V usage is TRBV25-1 and J usage is TRBJ1-1; D is undetermined. This CDR3 is built from 15 residues. The V gene's germline CDR1 is MGHDK and CDR2 SYGVNS. The germline V and J ends were trimmed by 3 bases and 1 base, with 12 bases remaining between them. The CDR3 is CASSEWAVPNTEAFF. The DNA for the CDR3 is TGTGCCAGCAGTGAGTGGGCGGTTCCGAACACTGAAGCTTTCTTT.

The chain couples TRBV6-5 to TRBJ2-7; 7 positions match TRBD2. V dropped 0 bases and J dropped 6; count of bases not matched to a gene: 5. The CDR3 totals 14 residues. CDR1 MNHEY and CDR2 SVGAGI come from the germline V gene. The CDR3 here is CASSYSFSGAEQYF. CDR3 nucleotide sequence: TGTGCCAGCAGTTACTCCTTCAGCGGGGCCGAGCAGTACTTC.

This clone came up a few times. This chain connects TRBV2 to TRBJ1-1; the D gene is possibly TRBD1 (6 bases). V lost 7 bases and J 6 bases, leaving 21 bases between the germline ends. This CDR3 region has 15 residues. Germline lookup yields CDR1 SNHLY and CDR2 FYNNEI. The CDR3 sequence is CASNPSTGLGSEAFF. In DNA, the CDR3 is TGTGCCAGCAACCCCTCAACAGGGCTGGGGTCTGAAGCTTTCTTT.

V is TRBV27 and J is TRBJ2-7, with a possible D match to TRBD1 (5 bases). Trimming pared 6 bases from V and 2 bases from J, leaving 11 bases between. CDR1 is MNHEY and CDR2 is SMNVEV in the germline V gene (reference sequence). The CDR3 contains 13 residues. The DNA for the CDR3 is TGTGCCAGCAGCTTACGACAGACCTACGAGCAGTACTTC. Protein product: CASSLRQTYEQYF.

The chain couples TRBV5-1 to TRBJ1-1; unclear D gene. The CDR3 is made up of 15 amino acids. Per germline, CDR1 SGHRS and CDR2 YFSETQ. V shed 4 bases and J shed 1 base, with 14 bases lying between them. In DNA, the CDR3 is TGCGCCAGCAGCCGTCTCCGGGGTGGGAACACTGAAGCTTTCTTT. Amino acid sequence: CASSRLRGGNTEAFF.

This chain joins TRBV7-3 and TRBJ2-5; TRBD1 aligns across 8 bases. The CDR3 consists of 15 residues. Germline CDR1 and CDR2: SGHTA and FQGTGA. After removal of 5 bases from V and 2 bases from J, the junction contained 7 bases not matched to a gene. The CDR3 nucleotides read TGTGCCAGCAGCGCCTACGGGACAGGACAAGAGACCCAGTACTTC. Protein product: CASSAYGTGQETQYF. The variable domain in full, with the rest retrieved from reference TRBV7-3 and TRBJ2-5, is GAGVSQTPSNKVTEKGKYVELRCDPISGHTALYWYRQSLGQGPEFLIYFQGTGAADDSGLPNDRFFAVRPEGSVSTLKIQRTERGDSAVYLCASSAYGTGQETQYFGPGTRLLVL.